This T cell receptor beta chain was captured by sequencing in a study of T-cell reconstitution after alpha-beta-depleted transplantation in children. TCRbeta library preparation incorporated unique molecular identifiers. TCRdb reanalysed the PCR reads using MiXCR and keeps one entry per CDR3 protein. The sample carries 580,000 or so distinct CDR3 sequences, 20% to 25% recorded once. In germline, CDR1 is SQVTM, CDR2 ANQGSEA. Trimming took 4 bases from V and 7 from J, leaving 14 bases between them. The CDR3 extends over 13 amino acids. Findings and caveats of the study: In patients about two months after transplant, alpha-beta T cells reportedly arose from several hundred expanded graft clones.

Many counts were recorded for this clonotype. The antigen is unknown. The V call is TRBV29-1, the J call TRBJ2-1; D is ambiguous. This sequence was found in a boy in the first two years of life who had a stem cell transplant for acute myeloid leukemia, so the T cells may come from the graft donor. The sample in question was PBMCs, mostly from graft donor cells, obtained 360 days after TCRalphabeta/CD19-depleted stem cell transplant. In DNA form, the CDR3 reads TGCAGCGTTGCGAAACACCTAGGGAATGAGCAGTTCTTC. Translated: CSVAKHLGNEQFF.